The clone carrying this TCR beta chain showed up just a few times. These data come from a study of blood T cell repertoires in COVID-19. Across the study: Samples came from the United States, Italy and Spain, spanning acute and convalescent COVID-19. PBMCs, B-cell-depleted T cells, or T cells were the source of the cDNA or gDNA that made up the material.

Source study methods: How many nucleated cells were present was estimated from reference gene primer amplification. Clones were read by immunoSEQ multiplex PCR, and TCRdb kept only the in-frame ones, dropping some. D and trimming were read from the DNA, whereas the V and J calls and clone size are those reported in that table. The sample yields about 120,000 clones, 82% seen once. V was pared by 7 bases and J by 7 bases, with 16 bases between. Per germline, CDR1 MNHNY and CDR2 SVGAGI (reference sequence). The CDR3 runs 14 residues. Sequencing was carried out using peripheral blood. The origin of this receptor is a woman in her 70s with acute or convalescent COVID-19. The rearrangement joins TRBV6-6 to TRBJ1-4; a possible D gene is TRBD1 (6 bases). CDR3 residues: CASTPRGGVEKLFF. As DNA, the CDR3 is TGTGCCAGCACCCCGCGGGGGGGCGTTGAAAAACTGTTTTTT.